This T cell receptor (beta chain) was captured in a study of vaccination effects on CD4 cells after COVID-19. Study overall: Researchers obtained post-vaccine samples at a median of 72 days past the second dose. Findings and caveats of the study: The authors studied few convalescent patients and collected no early post-infection timepoints.

Sequenced by immunoSEQ multiplex PCR; TCRdb stores in-frame clones only, minus some. The table has more than 65,000 clones, approximately 80% seen once. Viral peptide pool expansion of antigen-specific CD4+ T cells preceded sequencing in the ViraFEST assay. Once cultured for approximately ten days, the cells underwent separation to obtain CD4+ T cells. Of the BNT162b2 and mRNA-1273 vaccines, participants received two doses of one or the other. Absence of prior SARS-CoV-2 infection characterized the vaccine recipients, who showed negative nucleocapsid antibodies. Days 3 and 7 were when half the medium was replaced with IL-2 medium. Germline V CDR1 and CDR2: MDHEN, SYDVKM. The J segment lost 5 bases and the V segment lost 6 bases, leaving 8 bases of the junction unmatched. The CDR3 is made up of 14 amino acids. As concerns this clone: Antigen specificity is unknown.

The origin of this receptor is a human donor who received a COVID-19 vaccine. This material consisted of CD4+ T cells from PBMCs cultured with HCoV-229E spike peptides, taken after COVID-19 vaccination. This chain joins TRBV28 and TRBJ2-3; 7 bases align to TRBD1. The CDR3 sequence: CASRTQGRIDTQYF. Here the CDR3 DNA reads TGTGCCAGCAGAACACAGGGGCGAATAGATACGCAGTATTTT.